This T cell receptor beta chain was identified in a study of blood T cell repertoires in COVID-19. For the study at large: Acute and convalescent COVID-19 specimens originated in the United States, Italy and Spain. T cells, B-cell-depleted T cells, or PBMCs provided the cDNA or gDNA that served as material.

Per the study methods: Nucleated cell counts were estimated from reference gene primer amplification. The data were produced by immunoSEQ multiplex PCR, yet TCRdb's version contains in-frame clones alone and is incomplete. V, J and clone size are taken as reported in that table, and D and trimming were inferred from the DNA itself. The sample records about 59,000 clones, roughly four fifths being singletons. Germline V CDR1 and CDR2: MNHEY, SVGEGT. V dropped 5 bases and J dropped 3 bases, with 11 bases sitting between them. CDR3 length equals 14 residues. The TCR sequence derives from a human donor in a cohort sampled during active COVID-19. Specimen: peripheral blood. The V gene is TRBV6-2 or TRBV6-3, the J gene TRBJ1-5; a possible D gene is TRBD1 (5 bases). The CDR3 DNA sequence: TGTGCCAGCAGTCGGGGGTCTTTCAATCAGCCCCAGCATTTT. Residues: CASSRGSFNQPQHF.